This TCR beta chain appears in the sequencing data of a study of blood T cells in healthy people across ages. Findings of the study overall: It was the long-lived donors that had more naive CD4+ cells and higher diversity than aged donors. Since the PBMCs were unsorted, naive and antigen-experienced cells could not be conclusively compared.

Using a J-beta primer mix together with a sample-barcoded 5' primer, a second PCR was run for about 7 to 12 cycles. Sequencing of every sample gave 2.5 million or more CDR3-containing paired-end reads. Via MiXCR, TCRdb re-called the 5' RACE reads, giving one row per CDR3 protein. The profile shows approximately 800,000 distinct CDR3 sequences, just under 25% of them singletons. This clonotype has more than one count but fewer than ten. Its antigen is unknown. V gave up 8 bases and J gave up 8 bases; unmatched junction bases: 3. The CDR3 spans 10 residues. Germline CDR1 SQVTM, CDR2 ANQGSEA. The sample was also linked to a second study, of T cells of mothers and their children. This second study notes: Mothers and children who were related shared slightly more overlap than unrelated pairs, but not significantly more.

This clonotype originated in a boy aged 5-17 years in good health. The sequenced sample was blood. The J gene is TRBJ2-4, the V gene TRBV29-1; 7 nucleotides match TRBD1. This CDR3 reads CSIGQDIQYF. The CDR3 DNA is TGCAGCATTGGACAGGACATTCAGTACTTC.